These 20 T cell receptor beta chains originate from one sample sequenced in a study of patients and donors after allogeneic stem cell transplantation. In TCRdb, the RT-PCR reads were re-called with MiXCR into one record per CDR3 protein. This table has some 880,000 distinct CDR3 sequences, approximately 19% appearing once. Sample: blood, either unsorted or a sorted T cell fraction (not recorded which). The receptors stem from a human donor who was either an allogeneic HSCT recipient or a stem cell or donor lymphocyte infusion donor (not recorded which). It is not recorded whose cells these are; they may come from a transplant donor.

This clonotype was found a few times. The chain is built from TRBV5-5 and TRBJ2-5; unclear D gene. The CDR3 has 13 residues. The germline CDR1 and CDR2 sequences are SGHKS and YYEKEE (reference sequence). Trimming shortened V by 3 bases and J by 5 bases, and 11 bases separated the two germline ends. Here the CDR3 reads CASSSPVGETQYF. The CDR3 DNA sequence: TGTGCCAGCAGCTCCCCAGTCGGTGAGACCCAGTACTTC.

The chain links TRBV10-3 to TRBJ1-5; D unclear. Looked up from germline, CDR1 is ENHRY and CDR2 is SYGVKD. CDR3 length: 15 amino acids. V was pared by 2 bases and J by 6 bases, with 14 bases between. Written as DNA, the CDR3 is TGTGCCATCAGTGAGCGGGGTGACACATTTCAGCCCCAGCATTTT. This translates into CAISERGDTFQPQHF.

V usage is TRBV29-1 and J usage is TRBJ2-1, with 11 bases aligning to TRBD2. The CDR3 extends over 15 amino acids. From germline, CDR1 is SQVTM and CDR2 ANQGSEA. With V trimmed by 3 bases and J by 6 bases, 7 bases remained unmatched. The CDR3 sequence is CSVDRGLAALNEQFF. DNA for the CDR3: TGCAGCGTTGACAGGGGACTAGCGGCTCTCAATGAGCAGTTCTTC.

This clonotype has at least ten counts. CDR3 nucleotides: TGTGCCAGCAGACCCACGGGGGCCTACGAGCAGTACTTC. It yields the protein CASRPTGAYEQYF. The chain has TRBV12-3 or TRBV12-4 and TRBJ2-7; TRBD2 might be the D (6 bases). V shed 6 bases and J shed 2 bases, with 11 bases lying between them. This CDR3 is 13 amino acids long.

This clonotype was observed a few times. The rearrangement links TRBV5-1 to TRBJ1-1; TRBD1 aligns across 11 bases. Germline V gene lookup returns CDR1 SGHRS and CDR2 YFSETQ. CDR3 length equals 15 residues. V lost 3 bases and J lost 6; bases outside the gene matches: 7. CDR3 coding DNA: TGCGCCAGCAGCTCAGCCTCGGGACAGGGGGCTGAAGCTTTCTTT. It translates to CASSSASGQGAEAFF.

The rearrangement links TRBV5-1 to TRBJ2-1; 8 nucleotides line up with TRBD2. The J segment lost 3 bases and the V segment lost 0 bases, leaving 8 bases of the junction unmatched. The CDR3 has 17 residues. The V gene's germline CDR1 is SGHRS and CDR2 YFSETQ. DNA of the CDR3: TGCGCCAGCAGCTTGGAAAGCCGGACTAGCCTCTACAATGAGCAGTTCTTC. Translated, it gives CASSLESRTSLYNEQFF.

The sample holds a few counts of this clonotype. The CDR3 sequence: CAWETSGSYNEQFF. Written as DNA, the CDR3 is TGTGCCTGGGAGACTAGCGGTTCATACAATGAGCAGTTCTTC. V usage is TRBV30 and J usage is TRBJ2-1; 9 bases match TRBD2. Trimming cost V 5 bases and J 4 bases; bases outside gene matches: 6. Germline lookup yields CDR1 GTSNPN and CDR2 SVGIG (reference sequence). The CDR3 length is 14 residues.

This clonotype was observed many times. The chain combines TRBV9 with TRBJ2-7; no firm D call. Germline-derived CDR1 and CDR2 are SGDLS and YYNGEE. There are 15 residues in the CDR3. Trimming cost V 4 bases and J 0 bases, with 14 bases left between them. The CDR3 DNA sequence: TGTGCCAGCAGCCTTACCGGGTTGAGCTCCTACGAGCAGTACTTC. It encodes CASSLTGLSSYEQYF.

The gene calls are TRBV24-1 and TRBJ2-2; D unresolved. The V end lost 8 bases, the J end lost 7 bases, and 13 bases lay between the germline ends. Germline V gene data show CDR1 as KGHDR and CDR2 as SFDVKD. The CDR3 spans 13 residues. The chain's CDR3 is CATTGPAGGELFF. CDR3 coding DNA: TGTGCCACCACCGGCCCTGCCGGCGGGGAGCTGTTTTTT.

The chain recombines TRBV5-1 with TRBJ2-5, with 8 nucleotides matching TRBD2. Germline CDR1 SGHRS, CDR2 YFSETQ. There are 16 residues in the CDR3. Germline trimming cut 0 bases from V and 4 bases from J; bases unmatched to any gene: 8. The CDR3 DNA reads TGCGCCAGCAGCTTGGTTTCGGGAGGGCCGGCAGAGACCCAGTACTTC. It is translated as CASSLVSGGPAETQYF.

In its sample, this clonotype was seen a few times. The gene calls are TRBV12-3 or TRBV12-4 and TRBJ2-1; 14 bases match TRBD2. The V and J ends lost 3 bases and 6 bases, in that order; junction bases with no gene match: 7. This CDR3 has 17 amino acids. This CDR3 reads CASSFPTGTSGSNEQFF. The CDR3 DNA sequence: TGTGCCAGCAGTTTCCCTACCGGGACTAGCGGGAGCAATGAGCAGTTCTTC.

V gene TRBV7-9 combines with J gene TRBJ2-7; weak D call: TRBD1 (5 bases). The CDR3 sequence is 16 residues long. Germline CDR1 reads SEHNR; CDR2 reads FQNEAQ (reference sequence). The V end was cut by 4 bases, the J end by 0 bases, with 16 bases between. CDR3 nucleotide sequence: TGTGCCAGCAGCTCCCCTGATGGGGCCGGCTCCTACGAGCAGTACTTC. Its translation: CASSSPDGAGSYEQYF.

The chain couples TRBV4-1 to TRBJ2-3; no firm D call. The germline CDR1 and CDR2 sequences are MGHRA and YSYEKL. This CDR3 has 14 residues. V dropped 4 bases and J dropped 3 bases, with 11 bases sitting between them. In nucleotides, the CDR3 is TGCGCCAGCAGCCCGCTCATACCGACAGATACGCAGTATTTT. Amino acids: CASSPLIPTDTQYF.

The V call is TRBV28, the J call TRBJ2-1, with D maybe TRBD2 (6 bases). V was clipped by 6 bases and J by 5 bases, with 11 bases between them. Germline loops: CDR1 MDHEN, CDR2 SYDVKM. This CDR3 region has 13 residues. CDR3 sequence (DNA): TGTGCCAGCAGGGGGACTGGCGACAATGAGCAGTTCTTC. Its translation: CASRGTGDNEQFF.

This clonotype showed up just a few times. CDR3 DNA: TGTGCCATCATCAATGACAAGACCTACGAGCAGTACTTC. Translating it yields CAIINDKTYEQYF. This chain connects TRBV10-3 to TRBJ2-7; D is unresolved. The CDR3 length is 13 residues. CDR1 and CDR2 from the germline V gene are ENHRY and SYGVKD. V lost 7 bases to trimming and J lost 2 bases, with 12 bases between them.

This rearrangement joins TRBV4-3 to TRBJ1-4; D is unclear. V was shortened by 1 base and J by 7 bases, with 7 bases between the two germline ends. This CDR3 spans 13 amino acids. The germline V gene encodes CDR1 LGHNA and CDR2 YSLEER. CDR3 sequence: CASSQVRGEKLFF. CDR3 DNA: TGCGCCAGCAGCCAAGTACGCGGTGAAAAACTGTTTTTT.

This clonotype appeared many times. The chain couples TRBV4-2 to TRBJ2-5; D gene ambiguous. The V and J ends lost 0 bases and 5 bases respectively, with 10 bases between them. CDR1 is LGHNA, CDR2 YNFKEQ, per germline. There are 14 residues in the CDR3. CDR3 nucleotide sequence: TGTGCCAGCAGCCAAGATTTAGGGATGGAGACCCAGTACTTC. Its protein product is CASSQDLGMETQYF.

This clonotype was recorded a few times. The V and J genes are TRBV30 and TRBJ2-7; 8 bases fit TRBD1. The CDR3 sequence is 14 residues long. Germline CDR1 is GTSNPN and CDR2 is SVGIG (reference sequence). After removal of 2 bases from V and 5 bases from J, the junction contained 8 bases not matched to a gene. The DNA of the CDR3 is TGTGCCTGGAGTCCTCAGGGGGCAGGAGACGAGCAGTACTTC. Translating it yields CAWSPQGAGDEQYF.

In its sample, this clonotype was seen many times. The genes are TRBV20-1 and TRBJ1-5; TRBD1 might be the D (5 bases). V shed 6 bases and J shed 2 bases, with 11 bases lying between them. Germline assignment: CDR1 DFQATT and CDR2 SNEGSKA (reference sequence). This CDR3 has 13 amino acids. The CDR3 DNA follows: TGCAGTGCAACTGACAGAGGCAATCAGCCCCAGCATTTT. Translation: CSATDRGNQPQHF.

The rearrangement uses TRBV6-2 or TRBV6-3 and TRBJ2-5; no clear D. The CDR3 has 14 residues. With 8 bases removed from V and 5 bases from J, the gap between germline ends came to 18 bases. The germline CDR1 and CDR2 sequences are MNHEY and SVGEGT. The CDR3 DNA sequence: TGTGCCAGCGAACGGGCCCTGACCTGGGAGACCCAGTACTTC. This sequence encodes CASERALTWETQYF.